The 13 T cell receptor beta chains given below trace back to one sample, sequenced in a study of Graves' ophthalmopathy and Graves' hyperthyroidism. Transcripts of RNA were the source for amplifying TCR beta CDR3 regions. Second-round multiplex PCR came after first-round RT-PCR with HTBI primers. TCRdb re-derived calls from the multiplex PCR reads in MiXCR, one entry per CDR3 protein. The sample yields 360,000 or so distinct CDR3 sequences, about 17% seen once. Sequencing input: peripheral blood. Receptors were obtained from a woman between 18 and 29 years old with Graves' ophthalmopathy.

At least ten counts were recorded for this clonotype. The chain employs TRBV5-1 and TRBJ2-7, with 7 positions matching TRBD1. The J segment lost 6 bases and the V segment lost 3 bases, leaving 9 bases of the junction unmatched. This CDR3 is 14 amino acids long. Germline values: CDR1 SGHRS, CDR2 YFSETQ. CDR3 residues: CASSSYGTESEQYF. The CDR3 DNA is TGCGCCAGCAGCTCCTACGGGACAGAGAGCGAGCAGTACTTC.

This clonotype was detected ten times or more. J is TRBJ2-5 and V is TRBV11-2; tentatively, D is TRBD2 (6 bases). Deletions cut 3 bases from V and 6 bases from J, with 8 bases between. Germline CDR1 is SGHAT and CDR2 is FQNNGV. The CDR3 is 12 amino acids. The CDR3 region has the DNA TGTGCCAGCAGCTTCGGGGGAAAGACCCAGTACTTC. Its translation: CASSFGGKTQYF.

This clonotype appeared many times. The chain uses TRBV12-3 or TRBV12-4 and TRBJ2-2; 7 nucleotides line up with TRBD1. The CDR3 runs to 15 residues. The V gene end was trimmed by 5 bases and the J gene end by 5 bases; junction bases not matched to a gene: 8. For the CDR3, the DNA is TGTGCCAGCAGTCCGGACAGGCTAAAGACCGGGGAGCTGTTTTTT. Translated, it gives CASSPDRLKTGELFF.

This clonotype has a count of ten or more. V usage is TRBV6-1 and J usage is TRBJ2-7; 11 bases line up with TRBD1. V was pared by 6 bases and J by 4 bases, with 2 bases of the junction left unmatched. Looked up from germline, CDR1 is MNHNS and CDR2 is SASEGT. This CDR3 contains 13 residues. CDR3 bases: TGTGCCAGCAGGGACAGGGGGCCATACGAGCAGTACTTC. Its translation is CASRDRGPYEQYF.

There are many counts of this clonotype. Written as DNA, the CDR3 is TGTGCCAGCATGGGGGGCTCGAACACCGGGGAGCTGTTTTTT. Translation: CASMGGSNTGELFF. The chain recombines TRBV2 with TRBJ2-2, with D tentatively TRBD1 or TRBD2 (6 bases each). The CDR3 has 14 residues. From germline, CDR1 is SNHLY and CDR2 FYNNEI. V was cut by 7 bases and J by 0 bases, with 9 bases left in between.

This clonotype was counted at least ten times. The V gene is TRBV24-1, the J gene TRBJ2-3; no clear D gene. Germline V gene sequence: CDR1 KGHDR, CDR2 SFDVKD. This CDR3 has 15 amino acids. The V gene lost 3 bases and the J gene lost 0 bases, with 9 bases spanning the gap. CDR3 loop: CATSDMVGSTDTQYF. CDR3 nucleotide sequence: TGTGCCACCAGTGATATGGTCGGGAGCACAGATACGCAGTATTTT.

The rearrangement links TRBV30 to TRBJ1-1, with D perhaps matching TRBD1 (5 bases). The CDR3 loop spans 13 amino acids. In germline, CDR1 is GTSNPN, CDR2 SVGIG (reference sequence). Trimming pared 0 bases from V and 5 bases from J, leaving 10 bases between. The CDR3 DNA sequence: TGTGCCTGGAGTGTACCGCCAGGGACTGAAGCTTTCTTT. It codes for CAWSVPPGTEAFF.

The rearrangement links TRBV7-6 to TRBJ2-7; TRBD1 might be the D (7 bases). CDR1 SGHVS and CDR2 FNYEAQ come from the germline V gene. CDR3 length: 13 amino acids. With 2 bases removed from V and 6 bases from J, the gap between germline ends came to 11 bases. The CDR3 nucleotides read TGTGCCAGCAGCTTAAACCAGGGGGGCGAGCAGTACTTC. As protein: CASSLNQGGEQYF.

This chain connects TRBV19 to TRBJ1-1, with 11 positions matching TRBD1. This CDR3 is 15 amino acids long. Germline V gives CDR1 LNHDA, CDR2 SQIVND (reference sequence). The J segment lost 5 bases and the V segment lost 7 bases, leaving 9 bases of the junction unmatched. The chain's CDR3 is CASKGTGGQGTEAFF. The CDR3 region has the DNA TGTGCCAGTAAAGGGACAGGGGGACAGGGGACTGAAGCTTTCTTT.

This clonotype was picked up many times. V and J are TRBV20-1 and TRBJ2-5; D unclear. The CDR3 extends over 12 amino acids. V lost 8 bases, J lost 2 bases, and 12 bases lay in between. The germline CDR1 and CDR2 sequences are DFQATT and SNEGSKA (reference sequence). The chain's CDR3 is CSLPQGQETQYF. The CDR3 DNA sequence: TGCAGTCTGCCCCAAGGACAAGAGACCCAGTACTTC.

The DNA for the CDR3 is TGTGCCTGGAGTCCGGCCATGGGGGGCCACGAGCAGTACTTC. Its protein product is CAWSPAMGGHEQYF. The rearrangement joins TRBV30 to TRBJ2-7, with D perhaps being TRBD1 or TRBD2 (6 bases each). V was cut by 2 bases and J by 5 bases, with 16 bases left in between. CDR3 length: 14 amino acids. Germline V gene data show CDR1 as GTSNPN and CDR2 as SVGIG (reference sequence).

The chain is built from TRBV4-1 and TRBJ1-2, with TRBD1 matching over 10 bases. The germline CDR1 and CDR2 sequences are MGHRA and YSYEKL. Trimming took 2 bases from V and 2 from J; bases not matched to a gene: 14. This CDR3 comprises 19 residues. The CDR3 spells CASSQPRTPSDRGNYGYTF. CDR3 in DNA: TGCGCCAGCAGCCAACCAAGGACCCCTTCGGACAGGGGGAACTATGGCTACACCTTC.

In its sample, this clonotype was seen many times. This rearrangement joins TRBV7-2 to TRBJ1-6; D may be TRBD1 (5 bases). V lost 8 bases and J 8 bases, leaving 16 bases between the germline ends. There are 14 residues in the CDR3. Per the germline V gene, CDR1 is SGHTA and CDR2 is FQGNSA. Here the CDR3 reads CASGSGPRDSPLHF. The DNA of the CDR3 is TGTGCCAGCGGCTCCGGGCCCAGGGATTCACCCCTCCACTTT.